The 8 T cell receptor beta chains given below trace back to one sample, sequenced in a study of quantifying T cell responses using KT2 cells. On the study more broadly: Reverse transcription used primers in the TCR alpha and beta constant regions.

A single-stranded UMI oligo with SP2 sequence was ligated to cDNA 3' ends. First-round PCR used 3 to 4 cycles and beta primers RC1.1 and RC1.2 covering TRBC1 and TRBC2. MiXCR, applied by TCRdb to the UMI-ligation and nested PCR reads, yields one record per CDR3 protein. The top ten hold roughly 14% of the sample, which has about 30,000 distinct CDR3 sequences, 7.3% seen once. Source material: PBMCs spiked with cells of the T cell clone KT2. The receptors here all came from a human donor.

This clonotype occurred many times. This sequence joins TRBV5-6 and TRBJ2-1, with 10 bases identical to TRBD2. This CDR3 is built from 15 residues. CDR1 SGHDT and CDR2 YYEEEE come from the germline V gene. The J segment lost 3 bases and the V segment lost 1 base, leaving 1 base of the junction unmatched. DNA for the CDR3: TGTGCCAGCAGCTTGAGGACTAGCGGCTACAATGAGCAGTTCTTC. Residues: CASSLRTSGYNEQFF.

For this clonotype: A much larger clonotype is one base distant, so this may be a read error. The chain links TRBV2 to TRBJ2-1; 7 bases map to TRBD2. Germline CDR1 SNHLY, CDR2 FYNNEI. With 6 bases clipped from V and 10 bases from J, the junction kept 9 bases outside the gene matches. The CDR3 is 13 residues long. CDR3 loop: CASRRGSVTEQFF. The CDR3 DNA reads as TGTGCCAGCAGGCGGGGGTCGGTTACAGAGCAGTTCTTC.

The chain joins TRBV28 to TRBJ2-7; 12 positions match TRBD2. Trimming took 6 bases from V and 3 from J; bases not matched to a gene: 6. The CDR3 runs 15 residues. Looked up from germline, CDR1 is MDHEN and CDR2 is SYDVKM. CDR3 sequence reads: CASSPLAGGGYEQYF. The CDR3 DNA sequence: TGTGCCAGCAGCCCACTAGCGGGAGGAGGCTACGAGCAGTACTTC.

Comments on this clonotype: Germline is not matched at one junction end, which may reflect a read error. The chain links TRBV7-9 to TRBJ1-4; D unclear. The CDR3 consists of 12 residues. CDR1 is SEHNR, CDR2 FQNEAQ, per germline (reference sequence). The CDR3: CASTLARLGPIF. The CDR3 nucleotides read TGTGCCAGCACCCTGGCGCGTCTTGGTCCGATTTTT.

This clonotype was seen ten or more times. This chain links TRBV7-7 with TRBJ2-1, with 10 bases aligning to TRBD2. The CDR3 has 14 amino acids. Germline CDR1 and CDR2: SSHAT and FNYEAQ (reference sequence). Trimming took 5 bases from V and 7 from J; bases not matched to a gene: 5. CDR3 sequence (DNA): TGTGCCAGCAGCCTCAGCGGGGGGGCTAATGAGCAGTTCTTC. Its translation: CASSLSGGANEQFF. The full variable domain, in which reference TRBV7-7 and TRBJ2-1 provide the parts outside the CDR3, is GAGVSQSPRYKVTKRGQDVTLRCDPISSHATLYWYQQALGQGPEFLTYFNYEAQPDKSGLPSDRFSAERPEGSISTLTIQRTEQRDSAMYRCASSLSGGANEQFFGPGTRLTVL.

By share of the sample, this clonotype is medium-sized. The rearrangement links TRBV6-2 or TRBV6-3 to TRBJ2-6, with 7 nucleotides matching TRBD2. Germline CDR1 MNHEY, CDR2 SVGEGT. The CDR3 length is 16 residues. Trimming removed 5 bases from V and 0 bases from J; junction bases left unmatched: 4. CDR3: CASSHGGGSGANVLTF. In DNA form, the CDR3 reads TGTGCCAGCAGTCACGGCGGGGGCTCTGGGGCCAACGTCCTGACTTTC.

This clonotype was found many times. This chain connects TRBV29-1 to TRBJ1-6; 9 positions agree with TRBD1. The CDR3 extends over 14 amino acids. Looked up from germline, CDR1 is SQVTM and CDR2 is ANQGSEA. The J segment lost 10 bases and the V segment lost 6 bases, leaving 10 bases of the junction unmatched. The CDR3 loop reads CSVRVGQGRSPLHF. The DNA of the CDR3 is TGCAGCGTCCGAGTAGGACAGGGGCGATCACCCCTCCACTTT.

This clonotype was counted at least ten times. The chain links TRBV7-2 to TRBJ2-1; D may be TRBD2 (6 bases). Germline V gives CDR1 SGHTA, CDR2 FQGNSA. This CDR3 spans 14 amino acids. Trimming took 7 bases from V and 7 from J, leaving 17 bases between them. The chain's CDR3 is CASNGETGVNEQFF. As DNA, the CDR3 is TGTGCCAGCAATGGGGAAACGGGGGTAAATGAGCAGTTCTTC.